The 8 T cell receptor beta chains in this list originate from one sample, sequenced in a study of Ad26.COV2.S vaccination and SARS-CoV-2 variants. The table came from immunoSEQ multiplex PCR; TCRdb's copy has only in-frame clones and leaves some out. The table includes about 350,000 clones, around 83% detected once. Sample treatment: around 19 received Ad26.COV2.S at low or high dose, single or two shots; 5 received placebo; per-sample allocation not given. Repertoires come from day 63 after the first vaccine or placebo injection. The sequencing here drew on peripheral blood, taken in a trial of Ad26.COV2.S vaccine versus placebo. All receptors come from a person aged 18-65 years who received the Ad26.COV2.S COVID-19 vaccine or a placebo.

This chain connects TRBV7-2 to TRBJ2-1; 9 bases match TRBD1. Germline V CDR1 and CDR2: SGHTA, FQGNSA. J gave up 5 bases and V 8 bases, and 7 bases lay outside the gene matches. The CDR3 totals 14 residues. CDR3 amino acids: CASGRTGEDNEQFF. In DNA form, the CDR3 reads TGTGCCAGCGGGAGGACAGGGGAAGACAATGAGCAGTTCTTC.

This chain joins TRBV4-1 and TRBJ2-5; 9 nucleotides match TRBD1. The CDR3 extends over 16 amino acids. With 2 bases clipped from V and 5 bases from J, the junction kept 9 bases outside the gene matches. Germline V gene data show CDR1 as MGHRA and CDR2 as YSYEKL. The CDR3 DNA reads as TGCGCCAGCAGCCAAACCGGGACAGGGAACGCGGAGACCCAGTACTTC. Translating gives CASSQTGTGNAETQYF.

This chain uses TRBV11-2 with TRBJ2-2; D is possibly TRBD1 or TRBD2 (6 bases each). Trimming shortened V by 1 base and J by 1 base, and 10 bases separated the two germline ends. Germline loops: CDR1 SGHAT, CDR2 FQNNGV. CDR3 length: 16 residues. CDR3 nucleotide sequence: TGTGCCAGCAGCTTAGTAGGGGGGAAGAACACCGGGGAGCTGTTTTTT. Translated: CASSLVGGKNTGELFF.

The chain recombines TRBV10-1 with TRBJ1-1, with 7 bases fitting TRBD1. Germline CDR1 reads WNHNN; CDR2 reads SYGVQD (reference sequence). The CDR3 has 13 residues. V lost 5 bases to trimming and J lost 3 bases; unmatched junction nucleotides: 3. The CDR3 region has the DNA TGCGCCAGCAGTCGTGACAGGGACACTGAAGCTTTCTTT. Encoded protein: CASSRDRDTEAFF.

The chain combines TRBV7-2 with TRBJ2-3; D is possibly TRBD1 (6 bases). V lost 5 bases and J lost 2, with 8 bases in between. Germline CDR1 reads SGHTA; CDR2 reads FQGNSA. The CDR3 has 13 amino acids. The CDR3 nucleotides are TGTGCCAGCAGCGGACAGATCACAGATACGCAGTATTTT. The encoded protein is CASSGQITDTQYF.

Comment on this clone: This specimen includes other DNA sequences encoding the same CDR3. The chain is built from TRBV19 and TRBJ2-7; 11 bases fit TRBD1. V gave up 0 bases and J gave up 4 bases; unmatched junction bases: 2. This CDR3 comprises 15 residues. Germline V CDR1 and CDR2: LNHDA, SQIVND (reference sequence). CDR3 sequence reads: CASSIEGTGGYEQYF. CDR3 nucleotide sequence: TGTGCCAGTAGTATAGAGGGGACAGGGGGGTACGAGCAGTACTTC.

The chain combines TRBV5-4 with TRBJ2-7, with 8 bases aligning to TRBD1. CDR1 SGHNT and CDR2 YYREEE come from the germline V gene (reference sequence). Trimming at V came to 4 bases and at J to 2 bases, leaving 11 bases not matched to a gene. This CDR3 has 16 residues. The chain's CDR3 is CASSPRQGSLAYEQYF. As DNA, the CDR3 is TGTGCCAGCAGCCCCCGACAGGGGTCCCTCGCCTACGAGCAGTACTTC.

This chain connects TRBV9 to TRBJ2-1; 9 nucleotides match TRBD2. Germline CDR1 and CDR2: SGDLS and YYNGEE. The CDR3 length is 16 residues. Trimming removed 0 bases from V and 2 bases from J; junction bases left unmatched: 3. CDR3 nucleotide sequence: TGTGCCAGCAGCGTAGGTTCTAGCGGGACCTACAATGAGCAGTTCTTC. The encoded protein is CASSVGSSGTYNEQFF.